This TCR beta chain was profiled in a study of blood T cell repertoires in COVID-19 (dated by TCRdb to about 2020). Broadly, across the study: The collaborator samples originated in the United States, Italy and Spain and spanned the acute and convalescent phases of COVID-19. Samples came from the ongoing ImmuneRACE study (first 160 participants) plus 1,254 subjects from 6 global collaborators. The material from the prospective study consisted of cDNA or gDNA derived from T cells, B-cell-depleted T cells, or PBMCs. The repertoires were made available in a free public database intended to serve as a resource for research on the immune response to SARS-CoV-2. HLA class I and class II types, where available, came from metadata supplied by the sample provider rather than from assay-based typing. Nearly every sample came with metadata listing a de-identified subject ID, COVID-19 status, age in years and sex. Subjects who had been exposed to COVID-19, were actively infected with it, or had recovered from it provided the deeply sampled blood TCRbeta repertoires that made up the dataset.

To note about this clone: Its antigen is not yet known. No base qualities exist here, and no much larger clone lies one base off it.

On the study overall, not on this receptor specifically: Clinical and demographic metadata were provided uncurated, with the amount varying by source and participant.

Trimming takes 8 bases off V and 7 bases off J; junction bases not matched to a gene: 10. From its cysteine to its phenylalanine, the CDR3 spans 14 amino acids. Solely the CDR3 DNA is kept, with 42 bases framed from the first base. CDR1 and CDR2 are read off the germline V gene as MRHNA and SNTAGT. In the prospective study, participants were about 18 to 95 years old, resided in 24 geographic areas of the United States, and were enrolled through a virtual design. In the prospective study, cohorts were assigned on the basis of participant-reported clinical history obtained from a screening survey and a study questionnaire. For ImmuneRACE Cohort 3, a participant was defined as recovered based on two consecutive negative NP/OP PCR tests, clearance by a healthcare professional, or resolution of symptoms. Each participant in the prospective study had whole blood, serum and a nasopharyngeal or oropharyngeal swab collected by mobile phlebotomists. Additional blood draws and questionnaires over an approximately 2-month period could optionally be provided by prospective study participants. Prospective study blood samples were shipped either frozen or at room temperature before DNA extraction.

TCRbeta CDR3 regions were amplified from genomic DNA using the immunoSEQ Assay, a bias-controlled multiplex PCR. The source study handled its data this way. Nucleated cell counts per sample were estimated from amplification of reference gene primers within the assay. Sequence reads were collapsed and filtered to measure the absolute abundance of every unique TCRbeta CDR3 rearrangement. For each sample, productive Simpson clonality was calculated as the square root of Simpson's diversity index across productive rearrangements. Imported from immuneACCESS, the table was reduced by TCRdb to in-frame sequences with V and J called. These copies leave out some clones; in studies compared against another copy, an unresolved V gene accounts for under half, and the cause of the remainder is not known. V and J calls and clone size are those listed in that table; D and trimming were worked out from the DNA. This sample gives some 250,000 clones in total; roughly 89% of them show up just once. The top ten clones comprise approximately 9% of the sample.

The chain links TRBV6-4 with TRBJ2-3, and TRBD1 matches 9 of the central bases. The specimen sequenced was PBMCs or T cells enriched from blood (not recorded which). The sequence was obtained from a man aged 35-49 years who had recovered from COVID-19. The CDR3 protein sequence reads: CASGQGIGDNTQYF. In nucleotides, the sequence is TGTGCCAGCGGACAGGGGATAGGAGATAATACGCAGTATTTT.